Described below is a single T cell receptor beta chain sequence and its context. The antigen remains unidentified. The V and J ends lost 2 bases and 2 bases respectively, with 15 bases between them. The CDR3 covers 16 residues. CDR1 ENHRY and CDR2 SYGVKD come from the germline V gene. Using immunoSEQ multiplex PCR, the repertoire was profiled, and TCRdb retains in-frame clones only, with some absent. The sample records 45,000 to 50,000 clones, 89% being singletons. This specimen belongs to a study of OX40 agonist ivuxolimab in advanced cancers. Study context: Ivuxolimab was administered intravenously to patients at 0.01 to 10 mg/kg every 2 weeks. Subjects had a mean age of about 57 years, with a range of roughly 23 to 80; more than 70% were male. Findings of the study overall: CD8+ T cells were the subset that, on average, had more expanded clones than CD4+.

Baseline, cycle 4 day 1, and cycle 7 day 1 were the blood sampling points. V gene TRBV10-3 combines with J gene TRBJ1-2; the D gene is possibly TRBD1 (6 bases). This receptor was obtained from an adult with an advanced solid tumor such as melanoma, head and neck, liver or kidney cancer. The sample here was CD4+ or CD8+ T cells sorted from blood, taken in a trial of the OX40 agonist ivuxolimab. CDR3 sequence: CAISEPGQGWNYGYTF. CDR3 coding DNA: TGTGCCATCAGTGAGCCTGGGCAGGGGTGGAACTATGGCTACACCTTC.